Listed below are T cell receptor beta chains from one sample, sequenced in a study of blood T cell repertoires in COVID-19. Only in-frame clones appear in the TCRdb table, and some are missing; sequencing was by immunoSEQ multiplex PCR. The top ten hold more than 3.5% of the sample, which has over 150,000 clones, over 60% seen once. The sample was peripheral blood. These receptors came from a woman older than 75 with acute or convalescent COVID-19. The CDR3 runs from the conserved cysteine through the conserved F or W.

length: 19; J: TRBJ2-2; V: TRBV5-1; CDR3: CASSLGSGFLSAPAGELFF
length: 14; J: TRBJ1-4; V: TRBV19; CDR3: CASSGTATNEKLFF
length: 15; J: TRBJ2-1; V: TRBV7-3; CDR3: CASSLYGGAQNEQFF
length: 13; J: TRBJ2-5; V: TRBV15; CDR3: CATSRDQSETQYF
length: 14; J: TRBJ2-2; V: TRBV9; CDR3: CASTRDTNTGELFF
length: 12; J: TRBJ1-2; V: TRBV18; CDR3: CASSPGLSGYTF
length: 16; J: TRBJ1-3; V: TRBV7-9; CDR3: CASSSRQGAAGNTIYF
length: 14; J: TRBJ2-1; V: TRBV12-5; CDR3: CASGGVNSYNEQFF
length: 14; J: TRBJ2-3; V: TRBV6-1; CDR3: CASSEGGGEDTQYF
length: 13; J: TRBJ1-2; V: TRBV29-1; CDR3: CSVEGTGVYGYTF
length: 13; J: TRBJ1-1; V: TRBV27; CDR3: CASPSRAVTEAFF
length: 15; J: TRBJ1-1; V: TRBV10-3; CDR3: CAIRGQGADGTEAFF
length: 13; J: TRBJ1-4; V: TRBV19; CDR3: CASIGRTNEKLFF
length: 16; J: TRBJ1-5; V: TRBV1; CDR3: CTSSQDAQGVDQPQHF
length: 17; J: TRBJ1-2; V: TRBV6-2/TRBV6-3; CDR3: CASNPEFDAAWNYGYTF
length: 14; J: TRBJ1-1; V: TRBV18; CDR3: CASSPRGEVTEAFF
length: 17; J: TRBJ2-2; V: TRBV11-2; CDR3: CASSPLQGAYQAGELFF
length: 14; J: TRBJ1-2; V: TRBV2; CDR3: CASRGTGDSLGYTF
length: 17; J: TRBJ2-1; V: TRBV29-1; CDR3: CSVERGLVAGADNEQFF
length: 16; J: TRBJ2-3; V: TRBV10-3; CDR3: CAISGDRAVGTDTQYF
length: 14; J: TRBJ2-2; V: TRBV9; CDR3: CASSLEGNTGELFF
length: 15; J: TRBJ1-1; V: TRBV19; CDR3: CASSIPGQGVTEAFF
length: 15; J: TRBJ1-4; V: TRBV7-6; CDR3: CASSSHSATNEKLFF
length: 13; J: TRBJ2-5; V: TRBV28; CDR3: CASSPGRQETQYF
length: 15; J: TRBJ1-3; V: TRBV11-2; CDR3: CASSNNQGGGNTIYF